The rows below give T cell receptor beta chains drawn from one sample of a study of Graves' ophthalmopathy and Graves' hyperthyroidism. TCRdb reprocessed the multiplex PCR reads via MiXCR and lists one record per CDR3 protein. The sample yields 500,000 to 800,000 distinct CDR3 sequences, just over 40% seen once. Sequencing used peripheral blood. These receptors all come from an adult man with Graves' ophthalmopathy. Both conserved end residues are part of each CDR3. Each record gives: CDR3 protein, CDR3 DNA, clone size, D gene, J gene, V gene. D genes are given only for firm matches. Some rows have no size entry. The others give once, few or many, or a class for an expanded clone.

CDR3aa: CASRDRWAWGYTF; CDR3nt: TGTGCCAGCAGGGACAGATGGGCGTGGGGCTACACCTTC; abundance: .; d_gene: .; j_gene: TRBJ1-2; v_gene: TRBV2
CDR3aa: CATSSGMGADVYEQYF; CDR3nt: TGTGCCACCAGCAGTGGTATGGGGGCCGACGTCTACGAGCAGTACTTC; abundance: .; d_gene: .; j_gene: TRBJ2-7; v_gene: TRBV15
CDR3aa: CASSLVEGRGETQYF; CDR3nt: TGTGCCAGCAGCTTAGTTGAGGGTCGAGGAGAGACCCAGTACTTC; abundance: .; d_gene: .; j_gene: TRBJ2-5; v_gene: TRBV7-2
CDR3aa: CAWSRGQGNTEAFF; CDR3nt: TGTGCCTGGAGTAGGGGACAGGGGAACACTGAAGCTTTCTTT; abundance: .; d_gene: TRBD1; j_gene: TRBJ1-1; v_gene: TRBV30
CDR3aa: CATSRDPQVGNSNQPQHF; CDR3nt: TGTGCCACCAGCAGAGACCCCCAGGTGGGGAACAGCAATCAGCCCCAGCATTTT; abundance: few; d_gene: .; j_gene: TRBJ1-5; v_gene: TRBV15
CDR3aa: CASSLHSTAPGANVLTF; CDR3nt: TGTGCCAGCAGCCTCCACAGCACGGCTCCTGGGGCCAACGTCCTGACTTTC; abundance: many; d_gene: .; j_gene: TRBJ2-6; v_gene: TRBV4-2
CDR3aa: CASTKDGGGSEAFF; CDR3nt: TGTGCCAGCACCAAGGACGGAGGGGGGTCTGAAGCTTTCTTT; abundance: many; d_gene: .; j_gene: TRBJ1-1; v_gene: TRBV7-2
CDR3aa: CASMGLAGLAETQYF; CDR3nt: TGTGCCAGCATGGGTCTAGCGGGGTTGGCAGAGACCCAGTACTTC; abundance: many; d_gene: TRBD2; j_gene: TRBJ2-5; v_gene: TRBV2
CDR3aa: CASSLETLAGQETQYF; CDR3nt: TGTGCCAGCAGCTTAGAGACACTAGCGGGCCAAGAGACCCAGTACTTC; abundance: many; d_gene: TRBD2; j_gene: TRBJ2-5; v_gene: TRBV11-2
CDR3aa: CASRGTSGRDEQYF; CDR3nt: TGTGCCAGCAGGGGGACTAGCGGGAGGGACGAGCAGTACTTC; abundance: .; d_gene: TRBD2; j_gene: TRBJ2-7; v_gene: TRBV12-3/TRBV12-4
CDR3aa: CASSLQLAGGPGETQYF; CDR3nt: TGCGCCAGCAGCCTCCAACTAGCGGGAGGGCCCGGAGAGACCCAGTACTTC; abundance: .; d_gene: TRBD2; j_gene: TRBJ2-5; v_gene: TRBV5-1
CDR3aa: CASRDRDYNSPLHF; CDR3nt: TGTGCCAGTAGGGACAGGGACTATAATTCACCCCTCCACTTT; abundance: many; d_gene: TRBD1; j_gene: TRBJ1-6; v_gene: TRBV19
CDR3aa: CATSVNTGELFF; CDR3nt: TGTGCCACCAGTGTTAACACCGGGGAGCTGTTTTTT; abundance: many; d_gene: .; j_gene: TRBJ2-2; v_gene: TRBV24-1
CDR3aa: CAAFRAFF; CDR3nt: TGTGCCGCATTCCGGGCTTTCTTT; abundance: .; d_gene: .; j_gene: TRBJ1-1; v_gene: TRBV7-3
CDR3aa: CASSLALDATNLGSYQPQHF; CDR3nt: TGTGCCAGCAGCTTAGCTTTGGACGCGACAAATTTGGGATCCTATCAGCCCCAGCATTTT; abundance: many; d_gene: .; j_gene: TRBJ1-5; v_gene: TRBV7-8
CDR3aa: CASSQLTGVTEAFF; CDR3nt: TGCGCCAGCAGCCAACTAACAGGAGTCACCGAAGCTTTCTTT; abundance: .; d_gene: .; j_gene: TRBJ1-1; v_gene: TRBV4-1
CDR3aa: CASSQGQGSAEDTPLHF; CDR3nt: TGTGCCAGCAGCCAGGGACAGGGTTCTGCGGAGGATACACCCCTCCACTTT; abundance: .; d_gene: TRBD1; j_gene: TRBJ1-6; v_gene: TRBV25-1
CDR3aa: CASSLGQYFCSYEQYF; CDR3nt: TGTGCCAGTAGTCTCGGACAGTATTTTTGCTCCTACGAGCAGTACTTC; abundance: many; d_gene: .; j_gene: TRBJ2-7; v_gene: TRBV19
CDR3aa: CASSPGGARGNQPQHF; CDR3nt: TGTGCCAGCAGCCCGGGCGGGGCCCGAGGCAATCAGCCCCAGCATTTT; abundance: .; d_gene: .; j_gene: TRBJ1-5; v_gene: TRBV11-2
CDR3aa: CASSAGRAYHEQYF; CDR3nt: TGTGCCAGCAGTGCCGGGAGGGCCTACCACGAGCAGTACTTC; abundance: few; d_gene: TRBD2; j_gene: TRBJ2-7; v_gene: TRBV6-5
CDR3aa: CATRLRVNTEAFF; CDR3nt: TGTGCTACCAGACTCAGGGTGAACACTGAAGCTTTCTTT; abundance: .; d_gene: .; j_gene: TRBJ1-1; v_gene: TRBV25-1
CDR3aa: CASTDGISRELFF; CDR3nt: TGCGCCAGCACCGACGGGATAAGTAGGGAGCTGTTTTTT; abundance: few; d_gene: .; j_gene: TRBJ2-2; v_gene: TRBV5-1
CDR3aa: CASSFPGGYGYTF; CDR3nt: TGTGCCAGCAGCTTCCCCGGCGGCTATGGCTACACCTTC; abundance: many; d_gene: .; j_gene: TRBJ1-2; v_gene: TRBV9
CDR3aa: CSATGPNEKLFF; CDR3nt: TGCAGCGCTACAGGCCCTAATGAAAAACTGTTTTTT; abundance: .; d_gene: .; j_gene: TRBJ1-4; v_gene: TRBV29-1
CDR3aa: CASSPGPGTGGEKLFF; CDR3nt: TGTGCCAGCAGTCCAGGCCCCGGGACAGGGGGTGAAAAACTGTTTTTT; abundance: many; d_gene: TRBD1; j_gene: TRBJ1-4; v_gene: TRBV12-3/TRBV12-4
CDR3aa: CASSEQLRAWETQYF; CDR3nt: TGTGCCAGCAGTGAACAGCTCAGAGCCTGGGAGACCCAGTACTTC; abundance: .; d_gene: .; j_gene: TRBJ2-5; v_gene: TRBV6-1
CDR3aa: CASSSITGHLFSGANVLTF; CDR3nt: TGTGCCAGCAGCTCTATAACGGGACACTTATTCTCTGGGGCCAACGTCCTGACTTTC; abundance: once; d_gene: .; j_gene: TRBJ2-6; v_gene: TRBV7-9
CDR3aa: CASSDRGQPQYF; CDR3nt: TGTGCCAGCAGCGACAGGGGTCAGCCCCAGTACTTC; abundance: .; d_gene: TRBD1; j_gene: TRBJ2-5; v_gene: TRBV7-9
CDR3aa: CASSPGTGSSTDTQYF; CDR3nt: TGTGCCAGCAGCCCCGGGACAGGGAGTTCCACAGATACGCAGTATTTT; abundance: .; d_gene: TRBD1; j_gene: TRBJ2-3; v_gene: TRBV14
CDR3aa: CATSDPNRVGDAGELFF; CDR3nt: TGTGCCACCAGTGACCCAAACCGGGTGGGAGACGCCGGGGAGCTGTTTTTT; abundance: many; d_gene: .; j_gene: TRBJ2-2; v_gene: TRBV24-1
CDR3aa: CASSQDRGQGSSYEQYF; CDR3nt: TGCGCCAGCAGCCAAGATAGGGGACAGGGAAGCTCCTACGAGCAGTACTTC; abundance: few; d_gene: TRBD1; j_gene: TRBJ2-7; v_gene: TRBV4-3
CDR3aa: CARDPRRGTYGYTF; CDR3nt: TGTGCTAGAGATCCCCGCAGGGGGACATACGGCTACACCTTC; abundance: .; d_gene: TRBD1; j_gene: TRBJ1-2; v_gene: TRBV25-1
CDR3aa: CASSELALSTETQYF; CDR3nt: TGTGCCAGCAGTGAGCTAGCTCTCTCAACGGAGACCCAGTACTTC; abundance: many; d_gene: .; j_gene: TRBJ2-5; v_gene: TRBV25-1
CDR3aa: CASSSRGLGYEQYF; CDR3nt: TGTGCCAGCAGTTCTCGGGGGTTGGGGTACGAGCAGTACTTC; abundance: few; d_gene: .; j_gene: TRBJ2-7; v_gene: TRBV27
CDR3aa: CASSFRSEETQYF; CDR3nt: TGTGCCAGCAGCTTCCGCAGCGAAGAGACCCAGTACTTC; abundance: many; d_gene: .; j_gene: TRBJ2-5; v_gene: TRBV7-9
CDR3aa: CASSAHLDRAYEQYF; CDR3nt: TGTGCCAGCAGTGCCCACCTGGACAGGGCCTACGAGCAGTACTTC; abundance: once; d_gene: TRBD1; j_gene: TRBJ2-7; v_gene: TRBV2
CDR3aa: CASGLVEGYGAQYF; CDR3nt: TGTGCTAGTGGTTTGGTCGAGGGATATGGGGCCCAGTACTTC; abundance: .; d_gene: .; j_gene: TRBJ2-5; v_gene: TRBV12-5
CDR3aa: CASSGRAYSNQSQHF; CDR3nt: TGTGCCAGCAGTGGACGGGCGTATAGCAATCAGTCCCAGCATTTT; abundance: .; d_gene: .; j_gene: TRBJ1-5; v_gene: TRBV15
CDR3aa: CASSKTLETSQETQYF; CDR3nt: TGTGCCAGCAGCAAAACCTTGGAGACTTCCCAAGAGACCCAGTACTTC; abundance: .; d_gene: .; j_gene: TRBJ2-5; v_gene: TRBV11-1
CDR3aa: CASSQTGGAQETQYF; CDR3nt: TGTGCCAGCAGCCAGACGGGGGGGGCCCAAGAGACCCAGTACTTC; abundance: .; d_gene: TRBD2; j_gene: TRBJ2-5; v_gene: TRBV7-9
CDR3aa: CASNHRANYGYTF; CDR3nt: TGTGCCAGCAATCACAGGGCCAACTATGGCTACACCTTC; abundance: .; d_gene: .; j_gene: TRBJ1-2; v_gene: TRBV6-2/TRBV6-3